These 19 T cell receptor beta chains originate from one sample sequenced in a study of beta chain features in type 1 diabetes (dated by TCRdb to the late 2010s). What the study reported, not specific to this receptor: In all four CD4+ subsets, TCRB CDR3 length was moderately but significantly shorter in type 1 diabetes patients.

Their specific antigens are unknown. The library came from the immunoSEQ multiplex PCR assay. The entire isolated RNA was reverse transcribed using the High Capacity cDNA Reverse Transcription Kit, and thus expressed TCRB transcripts were sequenced. Here the immuneACCESS table is served through TCRdb, limited to in-frame sequences with V and J called. Missing clones are a known gap in these copies; in checked studies unresolved V genes cover under half, and the rest lacks a known reason. This sample holds 600,000 to 700,000 clones; roughly an eighth were observed only once. Roughly 0.12% of the sample lies in the top ten. The sequencing input was naive CD4+ T cells from blood. This specimen's cell subset or site label, interpreted: true naive CD4+ T cells. These receptors were collected from a young man with type 1 diabetes.

With respect to this clone: Distinct nucleotide sequences in the sample also encode this CDR3. V is TRBV28 and J is TRBJ2-6, with D uncertain. V lost 4 bases, J lost 4 bases, and 2 bases lay in between. Germline assignment: CDR1 MDHEN and CDR2 SYDVKM. This CDR3 contains 12 residues. The CDR3 region has the DNA TGTGCCAGCAGTTCCGGGGCCAACGTCCTGACTTTC. Amino acid sequence: CASSSGANVLTF.

In this sample, this clone turned up a few times. The J gene is TRBJ1-2, the V gene TRBV7-3; the D gene is possibly TRBD1 (5 bases). The V end lost 2 bases, the J end lost 4 bases, and 11 bases lay between the germline ends. Germline V lookup: CDR1 SGHTA, CDR2 FQGTGA. The CDR3 contains 14 residues. Here the CDR3 reads CASSLVGDGYGYTF. CDR3 DNA sequence: TGTGCCAGCAGCTTAGTAGGGGACGGCTATGGCTACACCTTC.

This clone showed up just a few times. The chain uses TRBV28 and TRBJ2-4; 9 nucleotides match TRBD2. Trimming cost V 6 bases and J 7 bases; bases outside gene matches: 7. The germline V gene has CDR1 MDHEN and CDR2 SYDVKM. This CDR3 comprises 14 residues. This CDR3 is CASSPAGGWNIQYF. The CDR3 DNA reads as TGTGCCAGCAGCCCAGCGGGGGGTTGGAACATTCAGTACTTC.

The chain joins TRBV25-1 to TRBJ1-3; D is ambiguous. CDR3 length: 15 amino acids. V was cut by 3 bases and J by 0 bases, with 9 bases left in between. CDR1 is MGHDK and CDR2 is SYGVNS in the germline V gene. The CDR3 sequence: CASSEDGRSGNTIYF. In nucleotides, the CDR3 is TGTGCCAGCAGTGAGGACGGCCGCTCTGGAAACACCATATATTTT. Full variable domain (missing parts from reference TRBV25-1 and TRBJ1-3): EADIYQTPRYLVIGTGKKITLECSQTMGHDKMYWYQQDPGMELHLIHYSYGVNSTEKGDLSSESTVSRIRTEHFPLTLESARPSHTSQYLCASSEDGRSGNTIYFGEGSWLTVV.

This clone appeared a few times. The V and J genes are TRBV6-6 and TRBJ2-7, with D possibly matching TRBD2 (6 bases). Germline CDR1 reads MNHNY; CDR2 reads SVGAGI (reference sequence). Trimming pared 2 bases from V and 6 bases from J, leaving 20 bases between. This CDR3 has 16 amino acids. CDR3 protein: CASSYLTGSAGGEQYF. In DNA, the CDR3 is TGTGCCAGCAGTTACCTCACCGGGAGCGCAGGCGGCGAGCAGTACTTC.

This clone was found a few times. J is TRBJ2-7 and V is TRBV4-3; 7 bases fit TRBD1. Germline trimming cut 0 bases from V and 3 bases from J; bases unmatched to any gene: 5. Germline V gene lookup returns CDR1 LGHNA and CDR2 YSLEER. CDR3 length equals 15 residues. This CDR3 is CASSQDRGRDYEQYF. The CDR3 DNA follows: TGCGCCAGCAGCCAAGATAGGGGGCGCGACTACGAGCAGTACTTC.

This clone occurred a few times. This sequence joins TRBV19 and TRBJ2-5; weak D call: TRBD1 (6 bases). V was pared by 5 bases and J by 2 bases, with 12 bases between. The length of the CDR3 is 14 residues. Germline V lookup: CDR1 LNHDA, CDR2 SQIVND (reference sequence). For the CDR3, the DNA is TGTGCCAGTAGTCTTGGGGGCCGGCAAGAGACCCAGTACTTC. Amino acid sequence: CASSLGGRQETQYF. Full variable domain (missing parts from reference TRBV19 and TRBJ2-5): DGGITQSPKYLFRKEGQNVTLSCEQNLNHDAMYWYRQDPGQGLRLIYYSQIVNDFQKGDIAEGYSVSREKKESFPLTVTSAQKNPTAFYLCASSLGGRQETQYFGPGTRLLVL.

CDR3 sequence reads: CASRRTGTGELFF. The CDR3 nucleotides read TGTGCCAGCAGACGGACAGGGACCGGGGAGCTGTTTTTT. V usage is TRBV5-4 and J usage is TRBJ2-2; TRBD1 matches at 8 bases. Germline-derived CDR1 and CDR2 are SGHNT and YYREEE (reference sequence). The CDR3 runs 13 residues. After removal of 5 bases from V and 5 bases from J, the junction contained 2 bases not matched to a gene.

This clone appeared a few times. The chain is built from TRBV19 and TRBJ1-1; possible D gene TRBD1, 5 bases. Germline V gene data show CDR1 as LNHDA and CDR2 as SQIVND (reference sequence). The CDR3 is 12 residues long. Deletions cut 4 bases from V and 3 bases from J, with 6 bases between. This CDR3 reads CASSKGYTEAFF. Written as DNA, the CDR3 is TGTGCCAGTAGTAAGGGGTACACTGAAGCTTTCTTT. Using reference TRBV19 and TRBJ1-1 for the parts outside the CDR3, the full variable domain is DGGITQSPKYLFRKEGQNVTLSCEQNLNHDAMYWYRQDPGQGLRLIYYSQIVNDFQKGDIAEGYSVSREKKESFPLTVTSAQKNPTAFYLCASSKGYTEAFFGQGTRLTVV.

V is TRBV2 and J is TRBJ1-5; D unresolved. The V end lost 3 bases, the J end lost 1 base, and 7 bases lay between the germline ends. This CDR3 has 14 amino acids. Germline CDR1 reads SNHLY; CDR2 reads FYNNEI. CDR3 sequence: CASSEGGSNQPQHF. CDR3 nucleotides: TGTGCCAGCAGTGAGGGAGGGAGCAATCAGCCCCAGCATTTT.

This clone was picked up a small number of times. DNA for the CDR3: TGTGCTAGTGGTCCACGGGACACCGGGGAGCTGTTTTTT. It encodes CASGPRDTGELFF. V is TRBV12-5 and J is TRBJ2-2; D is uncertain. Trimming shortened V by 5 bases and J by 3 bases, and 7 bases separated the two germline ends. The germline V gene encodes CDR1 LGHNT and CDR2 FRNRAP. The CDR3 is 13 amino acids.

This clone was seen a handful of times. This chain connects TRBV18 to TRBJ2-4, with TRBD1 identical over 10 bases. In germline, CDR1 is KGHSH, CDR2 LQKENI. This CDR3 has 14 amino acids. The V segment lost 3 bases and the J segment 9 bases; nucleotides outside the gene matches: 5. The CDR3 region is CASSPGTGDTIQYF. CDR3 nucleotide sequence: TGTGCCAGCTCACCGGGGACAGGGGACACCATTCAGTACTTC.

The chain recombines TRBV11-2 with TRBJ2-2; no clear D gene. The CDR3 totals 13 residues. The V and J ends lost 5 bases and 7 bases respectively, with 11 bases between them. The germline V gene encodes CDR1 SGHAT and CDR2 FQNNGV. CDR3 protein: CASSTRHVGELFF. DNA of the CDR3: TGTGCCAGCAGCACCCGACATGTCGGGGAGCTGTTTTTT.

This clone was counted between two and nine times. V usage is TRBV16 and J usage is TRBJ1-6; D not certain. The CDR3 spans 15 residues. The germline V gene has CDR1 KGHSY and CDR2 FQNENV. V lost 0 bases and J lost 4, with 7 bases in between. The chain's CDR3 is CASSQSRIYNSPLHF. The CDR3 DNA reads TGTGCCAGCAGCCAATCGAGAATATATAATTCACCCCTCCACTTT.

This clone was observed a few times. V usage is TRBV5-1 and J usage is TRBJ1-2, with 9 positions matching TRBD1. V lost 3 bases to trimming and J lost 8 bases; unmatched junction nucleotides: 5. Germline CDR1 reads SGHRS; CDR2 reads YFSETQ. The CDR3 spans 13 residues. The CDR3 sequence is CASSSGTGFGYTF. The CDR3 DNA is TGCGCCAGCAGCTCCGGGACAGGGTTCGGCTACACCTTC.

V and J are TRBV28 and TRBJ1-5; 8 nucleotides match TRBD1. Germline trimming cut 6 bases from V and 6 bases from J; bases unmatched to any gene: 7. The CDR3 contains 14 residues. Germline CDR1 is MDHEN and CDR2 is SYDVKM. The CDR3 loop is CASRRTGSGQPQHF. In DNA, the CDR3 is TGTGCCAGCAGGAGGACAGGGTCTGGTCAGCCCCAGCATTTT.

This clone showed up just a few times. The V call is TRBV13, the J call TRBJ1-2, with TRBD1 as a possible D gene (5 bases). Germline V gene lookup returns CDR1 PRHDT and CDR2 FYEKMQ (reference sequence). The V and J ends lost 1 base and 7 bases respectively, with 16 bases between them. The CDR3 is 15 residues long. The CDR3, as DNA: TGTGCCAGCAGCTTAGATGGGACTCTCATCGGTGGCTACACCTTC. Translated, it gives CASSLDGTLIGGYTF.

This clone has only one observation. The chain joins TRBV30 to TRBJ1-6; D uncertain. The V and J ends lost 3 bases and 8 bases respectively, with 11 bases between them. The CDR3 has 13 amino acids. Germline V gene data show CDR1 as GTSNPN and CDR2 as SVGIG (reference sequence). The CDR3 loop reads CAWRPTEDSPLHF. The CDR3 DNA is TGTGCCTGGAGACCGACGGAAGATTCACCCCTCCACTTT.

The rearrangement uses TRBV7-9 and TRBJ2-1; D unresolved. Trimming took 5 bases from V and 0 from J, leaving 20 bases between them. From germline, CDR1 is SEHNR and CDR2 FQNEAQ (reference sequence). This CDR3 has 18 amino acids. As DNA, the CDR3 is TGTGCCAGCAGCCCAAGAGTCAATTTCCATAGCTCCTACAATGAGCAGTTCTTC. Amino acids: CASSPRVNFHSSYNEQFF.